The present T cell receptor (beta chain) was sequenced within a study of neurological immune-mediated disorders. Study observations and caveats: The level of TCR clonal expansion was highest in patients with HTLV-1-associated myelopathy and lowest in multiple sclerosis, where it fell below the level seen in healthy controls.

With 10-nucleotide random UMIs, 5'RACE was used to make the cDNA. The output of every sequencing run exceeded 160 million TCR-beta sequences, derived from 15-18 subjects. MiXCR, run by TCRdb on the 5' RACE reads, gives a single entry per CDR3 protein. The sample has under 40,000 distinct CDR3 sequences; about 13% are singletons. This clonotype was detected ten times or more. As yet, its antigen is unknown. Per germline, CDR1 MNHEY and CDR2 SMNVEV (reference sequence). The V end lost 3 bases, the J end lost 3 bases, and 15 bases lay between the germline ends. The CDR3 consists of 15 residues. As to time point: longitudinal time-point 2. Stored at -80 C, 2 million PBMCs were the source of the unsorted libraries.

The chain recombines TRBV27 with TRBJ2-7; the D gene could be TRBD1 or TRBD2 (5 bases each). The sample comprised PBMCs. The sequence was obtained from a woman aged 40-49 years in good health. DNA of the CDR3: TGTGCCAGCAGTTTCGGTGTAGGGGACGTCTACGAGCAGTACTTC. It encodes CASSFGVGDVYEQYF.